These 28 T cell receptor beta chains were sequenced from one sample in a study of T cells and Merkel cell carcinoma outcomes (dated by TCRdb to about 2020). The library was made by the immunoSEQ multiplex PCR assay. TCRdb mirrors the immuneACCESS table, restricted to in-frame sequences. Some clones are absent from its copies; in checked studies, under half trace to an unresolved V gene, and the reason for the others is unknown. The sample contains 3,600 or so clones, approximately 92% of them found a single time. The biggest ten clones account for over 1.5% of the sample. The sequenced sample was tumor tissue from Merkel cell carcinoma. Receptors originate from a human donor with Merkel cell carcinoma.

Here the CDR3 DNA reads TGTGCCAGCAGCTTAACTAGCGGCATGTCCTACGAGCAGTACTTC. This encodes CASSLTSGMSYEQYF. This rearrangement joins TRBV7-8 to TRBJ2-7, with 8 bases aligning to TRBD2. The ends lost 2 bases at V and 1 base at J; junction bases unmatched: 4. The CDR3 sequence is 15 residues long. The germline gives CDR1 SGHVS, CDR2 FQNEAQ. The whole variable domain, filled in from reference TRBV7-8 and TRBJ2-7, reads GAGVSQSPRYKVAKRGQDVALRCDPISGHVSLFWYQQALGQGPEFLTYFQNEAQLDKSGLPSDRFFAERPEGSVSTLKIQRTQQEDSAVYLCASSLTSGMSYEQYFGPGTRLTVT.

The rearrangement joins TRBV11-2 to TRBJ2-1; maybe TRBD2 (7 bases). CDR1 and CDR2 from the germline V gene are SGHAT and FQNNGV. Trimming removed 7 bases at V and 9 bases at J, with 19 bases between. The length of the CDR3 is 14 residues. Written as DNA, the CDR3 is TGTGCCAGCACCCCGGCGGGGGCCCTCTTTGAGCAGTTCTTC. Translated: CASTPAGALFEQFF.

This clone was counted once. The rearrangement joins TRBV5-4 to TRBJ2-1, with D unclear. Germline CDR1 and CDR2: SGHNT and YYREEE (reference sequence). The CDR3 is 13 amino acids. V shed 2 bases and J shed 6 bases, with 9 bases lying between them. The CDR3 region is CASSFPVGNEQFF. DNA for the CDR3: TGTGCCAGCAGCTTCCCGGTAGGCAATGAGCAGTTCTTC.

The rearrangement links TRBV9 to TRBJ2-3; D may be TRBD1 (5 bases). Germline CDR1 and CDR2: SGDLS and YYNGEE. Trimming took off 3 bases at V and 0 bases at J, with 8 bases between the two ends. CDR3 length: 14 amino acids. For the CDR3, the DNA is TGTGCCAGCAGCGCCAGGGCTAGCACAGATACGCAGTATTTT. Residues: CASSARASTDTQYF.

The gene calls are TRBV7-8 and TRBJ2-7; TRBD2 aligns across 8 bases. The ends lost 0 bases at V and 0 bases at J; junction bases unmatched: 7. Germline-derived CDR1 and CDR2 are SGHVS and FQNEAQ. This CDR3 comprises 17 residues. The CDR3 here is CASSLAGRGARSYEQYF. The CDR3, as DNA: TGTGCCAGCAGCTTAGCCGGGCGGGGGGCCCGCTCCTACGAGCAGTACTTC.

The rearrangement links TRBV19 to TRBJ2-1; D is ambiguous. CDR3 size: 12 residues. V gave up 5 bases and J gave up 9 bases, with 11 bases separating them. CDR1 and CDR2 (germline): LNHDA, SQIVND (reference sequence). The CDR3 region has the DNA TGTGCCAGTAGTTTGTGGGTGGGTGAGCAGTTCTTC. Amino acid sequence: CASSLWVGEQFF.

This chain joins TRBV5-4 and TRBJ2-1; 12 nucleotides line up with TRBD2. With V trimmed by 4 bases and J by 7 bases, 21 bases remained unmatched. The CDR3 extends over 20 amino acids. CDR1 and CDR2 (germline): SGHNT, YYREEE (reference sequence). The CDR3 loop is CASSPRGVDPLAGGANEQFF. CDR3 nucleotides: TGTGCCAGCAGCCCTAGGGGGGTCGATCCACTAGCGGGAGGAGCAAATGAGCAGTTCTTC.

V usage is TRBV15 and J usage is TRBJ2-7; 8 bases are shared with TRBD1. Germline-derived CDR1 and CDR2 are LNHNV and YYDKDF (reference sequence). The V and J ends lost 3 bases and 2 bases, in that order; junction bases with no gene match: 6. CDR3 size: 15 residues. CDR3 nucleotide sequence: TGTGCCACCAGCAGCTTAGGACAGGGTCCCTACGAGCAGTACTTC. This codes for CATSSLGQGPYEQYF.

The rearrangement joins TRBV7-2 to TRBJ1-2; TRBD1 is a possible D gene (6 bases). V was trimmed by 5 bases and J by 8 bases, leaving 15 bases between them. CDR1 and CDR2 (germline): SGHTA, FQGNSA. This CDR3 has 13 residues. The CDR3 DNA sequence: TGTGCCAGCAGCATGACAGGCTTGGAGGGCTACACCTTC. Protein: CASSMTGLEGYTF. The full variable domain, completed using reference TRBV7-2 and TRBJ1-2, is GAGVSQSPSNKVTEKGKDVELRCDPISGHTALYWYRQSLGQGLEFLIYFQGNSAPDKSGLPSDRFSAERTGGSVSTLTIQRTQQEDSAVYLCASSMTGLEGYTFGSGTRLTVV.

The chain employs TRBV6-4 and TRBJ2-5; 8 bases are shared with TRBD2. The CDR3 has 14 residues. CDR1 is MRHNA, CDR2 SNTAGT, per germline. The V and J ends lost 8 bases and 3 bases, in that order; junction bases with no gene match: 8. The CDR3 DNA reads TGTGCCAGCCGGGTAGCGGGGAGAGAAGAGACCCAGTACTTC. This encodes CASRVAGREETQYF.

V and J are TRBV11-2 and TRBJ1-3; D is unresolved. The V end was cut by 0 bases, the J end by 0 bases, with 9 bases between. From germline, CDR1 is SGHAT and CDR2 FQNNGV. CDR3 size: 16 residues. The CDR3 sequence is CASSLDRVFSGNTIYF. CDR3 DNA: TGTGCCAGCAGCTTAGATCGGGTCTTCTCTGGAAACACCATATATTTT.

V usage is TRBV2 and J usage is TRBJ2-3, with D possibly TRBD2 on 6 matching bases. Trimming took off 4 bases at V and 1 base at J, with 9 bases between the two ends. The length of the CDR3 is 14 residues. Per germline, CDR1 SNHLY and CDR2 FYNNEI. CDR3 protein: CASSVRGRTDTQYF. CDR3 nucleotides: TGTGCCAGCAGTGTGCGGGGCCGCACAGATACGCAGTATTTT.

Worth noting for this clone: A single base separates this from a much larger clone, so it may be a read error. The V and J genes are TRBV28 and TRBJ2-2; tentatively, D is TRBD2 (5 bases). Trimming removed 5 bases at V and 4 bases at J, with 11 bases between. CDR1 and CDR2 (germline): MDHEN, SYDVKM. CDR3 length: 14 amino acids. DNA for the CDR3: TGTGCCAGCAGTAGGATTAGCGCCACCGGGGAGCTGTTTTTT. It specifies CASSRISATGELFF.

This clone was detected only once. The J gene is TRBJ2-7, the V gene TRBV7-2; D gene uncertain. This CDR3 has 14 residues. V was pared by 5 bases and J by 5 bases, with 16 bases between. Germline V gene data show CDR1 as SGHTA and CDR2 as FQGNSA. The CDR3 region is CASSIGRARDEQYF. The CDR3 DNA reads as TGTGCCAGCAGCATAGGACGTGCCCGTGACGAGCAGTACTTC.

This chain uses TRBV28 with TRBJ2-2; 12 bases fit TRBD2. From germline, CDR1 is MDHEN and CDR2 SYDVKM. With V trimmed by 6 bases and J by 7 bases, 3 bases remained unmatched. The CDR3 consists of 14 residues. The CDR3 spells CASRRLAGVGELFF. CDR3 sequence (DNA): TGTGCCAGCAGGCGACTAGCGGGAGTCGGGGAGCTGTTTTTT.

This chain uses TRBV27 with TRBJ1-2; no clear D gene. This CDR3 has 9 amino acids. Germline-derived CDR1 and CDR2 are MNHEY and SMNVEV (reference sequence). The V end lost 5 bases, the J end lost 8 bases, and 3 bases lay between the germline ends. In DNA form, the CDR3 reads TGTGCCAGCAGTACAGGCTACACCTTC. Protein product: CASSTGYTF.

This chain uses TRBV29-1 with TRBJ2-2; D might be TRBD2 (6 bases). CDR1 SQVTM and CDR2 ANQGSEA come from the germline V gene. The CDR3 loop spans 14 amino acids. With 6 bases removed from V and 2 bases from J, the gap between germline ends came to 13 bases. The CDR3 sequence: CSVTAGGNTGELFF. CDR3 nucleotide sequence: TGCAGCGTGACTGCCGGGGGAAACACCGGGGAGCTGTTTTTT.

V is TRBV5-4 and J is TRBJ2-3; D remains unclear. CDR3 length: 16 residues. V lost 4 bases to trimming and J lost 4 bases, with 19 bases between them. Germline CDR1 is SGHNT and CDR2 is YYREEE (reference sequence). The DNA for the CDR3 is TGTGCCAGCAGCATCCGACTGCGGAACGGCGCAGATACGCAGTATTTT. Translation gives CASSIRLRNGADTQYF.

The CDR3 bases are TGTGCCTGGAGGGGACTAGCGGGAGGAGGGTACAATGAGCAGTTCTTC. As protein: CAWRGLAGGGYNEQFF. V is TRBV30 and J is TRBJ2-1, with 15 bases lining up with TRBD2. Germline CDR1 is GTSNPN and CDR2 is SVGIG (reference sequence). CDR3 size: 16 residues. The ends lost 3 bases at V and 4 bases at J; junction bases unmatched: 4.

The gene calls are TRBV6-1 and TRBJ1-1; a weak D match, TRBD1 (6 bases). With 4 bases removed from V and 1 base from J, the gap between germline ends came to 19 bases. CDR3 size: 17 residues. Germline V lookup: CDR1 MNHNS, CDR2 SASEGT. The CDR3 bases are TGTGCCAGCAGTGGAGGGGGGAGGGGGAGAGGGAACACTGAAGCTTTCTTT. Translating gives CASSGGGRGRGNTEAFF.

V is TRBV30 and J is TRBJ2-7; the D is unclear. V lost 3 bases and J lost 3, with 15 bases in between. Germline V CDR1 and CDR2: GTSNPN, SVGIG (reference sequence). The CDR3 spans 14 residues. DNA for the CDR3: TGTGCCTGGAGCACCTCGGCCCTGGTCTACGAGCAGTACTTC. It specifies CAWSTSALVYEQYF.

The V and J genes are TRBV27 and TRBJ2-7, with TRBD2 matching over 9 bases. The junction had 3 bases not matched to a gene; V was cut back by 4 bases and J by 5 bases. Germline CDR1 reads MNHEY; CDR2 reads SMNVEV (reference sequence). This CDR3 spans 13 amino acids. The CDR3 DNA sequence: TGTGCCAGCAGTTCGCGGGAGGGCGACGAGCAGTACTTC. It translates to CASSSREGDEQYF.

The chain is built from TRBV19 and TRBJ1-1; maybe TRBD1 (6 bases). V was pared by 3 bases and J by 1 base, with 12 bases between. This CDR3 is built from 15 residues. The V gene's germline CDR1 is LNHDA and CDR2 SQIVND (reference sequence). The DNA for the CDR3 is TGTGCCAGTAGTATCGGGGGCAAGGGGAACACTGAAGCTTTCTTT. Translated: CASSIGGKGNTEAFF.

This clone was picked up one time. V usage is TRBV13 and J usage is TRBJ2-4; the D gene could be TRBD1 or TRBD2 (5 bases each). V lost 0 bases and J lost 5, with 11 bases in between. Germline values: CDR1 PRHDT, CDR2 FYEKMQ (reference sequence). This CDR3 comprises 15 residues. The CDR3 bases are TGTGCCAGCAGCTTAGGCGCTAGCAGGGAAAACATTCAGTACTTC. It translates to CASSLGASRENIQYF.

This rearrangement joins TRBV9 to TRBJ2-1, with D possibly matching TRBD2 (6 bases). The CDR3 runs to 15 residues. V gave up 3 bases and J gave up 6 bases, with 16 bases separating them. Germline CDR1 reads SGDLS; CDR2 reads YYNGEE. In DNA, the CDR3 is TGTGCCAGCAGCGAGGAGGGCAGGCCCTTCAATGAGCAGTTCTTC. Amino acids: CASSEEGRPFNEQFF.

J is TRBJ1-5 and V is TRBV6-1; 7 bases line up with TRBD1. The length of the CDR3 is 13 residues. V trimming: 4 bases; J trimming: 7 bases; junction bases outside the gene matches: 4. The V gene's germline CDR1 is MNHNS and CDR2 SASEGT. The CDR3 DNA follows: TGTGCCAGCAGTGGACAGGGAAGACAGCCCCAGCATTTT. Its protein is CASSGQGRQPQHF.

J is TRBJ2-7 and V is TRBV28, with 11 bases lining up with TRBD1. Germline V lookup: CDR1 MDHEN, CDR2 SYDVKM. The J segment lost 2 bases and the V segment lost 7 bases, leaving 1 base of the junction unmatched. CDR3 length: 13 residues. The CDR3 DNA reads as TGTGCCAGCAAGGGACAGGGGGCCTACGAGCAGTACTTC. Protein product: CASKGQGAYEQYF.

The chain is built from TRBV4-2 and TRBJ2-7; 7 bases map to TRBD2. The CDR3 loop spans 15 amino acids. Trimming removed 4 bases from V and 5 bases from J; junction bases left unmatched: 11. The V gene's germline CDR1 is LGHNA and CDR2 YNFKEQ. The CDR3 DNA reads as TGTGCCAGCAGCCCCAGATGGCGGGAGTATCACGAGCAGTACTTC. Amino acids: CASSPRWREYHEQYF.